Shown below are 32 T cell receptor beta chains from a single sample sequenced in a study of blood T cell repertoires in COVID-19. Clones were read by immunoSEQ multiplex PCR, and TCRdb kept only the in-frame ones, dropping some. The sample holds roughly 180,000 clones, 82% seen once. The sequencing input was PBMCs or T cells enriched from blood (not recorded which). Receptors originate from a man between 50 and 59 years old who had recovered from COVID-19.

This clone occurred once. At the DNA level, this CDR3 is encoded by other sequences in the same sample as well. The V gene is TRBV28, the J gene TRBJ1-1, with D unresolved. CDR1 is MDHEN, CDR2 SYDVKM, per germline. The CDR3 covers 10 residues. Trimming left V 4 bases short and J 7 bases short, with 4 bases between. CDR3 in amino acids: CASSSLEAFF. The CDR3 DNA follows: TGTGCCAGCAGTTCACTTGAAGCTTTCTTT.

This clone was recorded only once. The chain is built from TRBV6-1 and TRBJ2-5; 7 bases are shared with TRBD1. J lost 1 base, V lost 4 bases, and 9 bases had no gene match. The CDR3 has 16 residues. Germline lookup yields CDR1 MNHNS and CDR2 SASEGT. The CDR3 sequence is CASSVTGASTQETQYF. The CDR3 nucleotides are TGTGCCAGCAGTGTTACAGGGGCGTCGACCCAAGAGACCCAGTACTTC.

Only a few counts were recorded for this clone. CDR3 sequence (DNA): TGTGCTAGTGGTTCTGAGGGACAGGGGGGGACTGAAGCTTTCTTT. It is translated as CASGSEGQGGTEAFF. J is TRBJ1-1 and V is TRBV12-5; 11 nucleotides line up with TRBD1. CDR3 size: 15 residues. The V and J ends lost 4 bases and 5 bases, in that order; junction bases with no gene match: 6. Germline V gene sequence: CDR1 LGHNT, CDR2 FRNRAP.

The chain recombines TRBV19 with TRBJ1-2; tentative D call: TRBD1 (5 bases). Germline CDR1 is LNHDA and CDR2 is SQIVND (reference sequence). Between the trimmed V and J ends, which lost 5 bases and 3 bases, there was a span of 10 bases. This CDR3 region has 13 residues. Here the CDR3 reads CASSPGTHYGYTF. The CDR3 DNA is TGTGCCAGTAGTCCCGGGACTCACTATGGCTACACCTTC. The full variable domain, in which reference TRBV19 and TRBJ1-2 provide the parts outside the CDR3, is DGGITQSPKYLFRKEGQNVTLSCEQNLNHDAMYWYRQDPGQGLRLIYYSQIVNDFQKGDIAEGYSVSREKKESFPLTVTSAQKNPTAFYLCASSPGTHYGYTFGSGTRLTVV.

The table lists this clone with a count of one. The genes are TRBV27 and TRBJ2-2, with 9 positions matching TRBD1. Germline V lookup: CDR1 MNHEY, CDR2 SMNVEV (reference sequence). The CDR3 consists of 17 residues. The ends lost 5 bases at V and 4 bases at J; junction bases unmatched: 11. CDR3: CASSNWDRVITTGELFF. CDR3 DNA: TGTGCCAGCAGTAATTGGGACAGGGTAATCACCACCGGGGAGCTGTTTTTT.

The chain couples TRBV3-1 (or the pseudogene TRBV3-2) to TRBJ2-3, with 8 bases matching TRBD2. Germline loops: CDR1 LGHDT, CDR2 YNNKEL (reference sequence). V shed 0 bases, J shed 8 bases, and the junction held 10 bases outside the gene matches. This CDR3 spans 16 amino acids. CDR3 in amino acids: CASSQDQSSGSSTQYF. The DNA for the CDR3 is TGTGCCAGCAGCCAAGATCAGTCAAGCGGGAGTAGTACGCAGTATTTT.

The V and J genes are TRBV11-3 and TRBJ2-3; 8 bases are shared with TRBD1. Losses at the gene ends were 3 bases for V and 0 bases for J; bases not matched to a gene: 2. This CDR3 spans 15 amino acids. Germline-derived CDR1 and CDR2 are SGHNT and YENEEA. In DNA, the CDR3 is TGTGCCAGCAGCTTCGGGACAGGTAGCACAGATACGCAGTATTTT. It yields the protein CASSFGTGSTDTQYF.

The chain joins TRBV6-5 to TRBJ2-2; D is perhaps TRBD2 (5 bases). CDR1 is MNHEY and CDR2 is SVGAGI in the germline V gene. Trimming pared 7 bases from V and 7 bases from J, leaving 13 bases between. The CDR3 runs to 13 residues. CDR3 protein: CASNLGGGGELFF. The CDR3 coding sequence is TGTGCCAGCAATCTAGGAGGCGGCGGGGAGCTGTTTTTT.

The chain is built from TRBV6-2 or TRBV6-3 and TRBJ1-5; 8 bases are shared with TRBD1. This CDR3 spans 17 amino acids. Per the germline V gene, CDR1 is MNHEY and CDR2 is SVGEGT. The J segment lost 0 bases and the V segment lost 4 bases, leaving 8 bases of the junction unmatched. CDR3 in DNA: TGTGCCAGCAGTTCGACAGGGGTCCCCCTTAGCAATCAGCCCCAGCATTTT. Protein product: CASSSTGVPLSNQPQHF.

The gene calls are TRBV10-1 and TRBJ2-4, with D perhaps TRBD2 (5 bases). The CDR3 covers 19 residues. V was trimmed by 8 bases and J by 0 bases, leaving 26 bases between them. Germline V gives CDR1 WNHNN, CDR2 SYGVQD (reference sequence). CDR3: CASVPGGLSPKLAKNIQYF. DNA of the CDR3: TGCGCCAGCGTCCCTGGCGGACTTTCACCGAAACTAGCCAAAAACATTCAGTACTTC.

The J gene is TRBJ1-1, the V gene TRBV28; D is possibly TRBD1 (6 bases). Trimming stripped 4 bases from V and 11 bases from J, with 29 bases between. Germline CDR1 MDHEN, CDR2 SYDVKM. The CDR3 has 17 residues. CDR3 bases: TGTGCCAGCAGTTCCCTAATAATCAGGGACACCTCAGTCAGGGCTTTCTTT. It translates to CASSSLIIRDTSVRAFF.

The CDR3 region is CASSTLAGTEAFF. Here the CDR3 DNA reads TGTGCCAGCAGCACCCTCGCGGGTACTGAAGCTTTCTTT. V usage is TRBV11-2 and J usage is TRBJ1-1, with D uncertain. This CDR3 has 13 amino acids. V shed 5 bases and J shed 5 bases, with 12 bases lying between them. Germline V gene sequence: CDR1 SGHAT, CDR2 FQNNGV.

This chain joins TRBV3-1 (or the pseudogene TRBV3-2) and TRBJ2-3, with 8 positions matching TRBD1. With V trimmed by 4 bases and J by 6 bases, 6 bases remained unmatched. This CDR3 contains 14 residues. Germline values: CDR1 LGHDT, CDR2 YNNKEL (reference sequence). CDR3 nucleotides: TGTGCCAGCAGCCCAAACACAGGGGGGGATACGCAGTATTTT. The encoded protein is CASSPNTGGDTQYF.

Only one count was recorded for this clone. V and J are TRBV5-1 and TRBJ2-1; the D gene is possibly TRBD2 (5 bases). Trimming shortened V by 0 bases and J by 15 bases, and 19 bases separated the two germline ends. Germline V gene lookup returns CDR1 SGHRS and CDR2 YFSETQ. The CDR3 sequence is 14 residues long. The CDR3 loop is CASSLAGRGVTGFF. The CDR3 bases are TGCGCCAGCAGCTTGGCCGGACGGGGAGTTACTGGGTTCTTC.

This clone rates as medium-sized (0.01 to 0.1%). CDR3 in amino acids: CASSWTGPWPPLHF. The CDR3 coding sequence is TGCGCCAGCAGCTGGACAGGTCCTTGGCCACCCCTCCACTTT. J is TRBJ1-6 and V is TRBV5-1; 7 bases line up with TRBD1. The CDR3 loop spans 14 amino acids. Germline lookup yields CDR1 SGHRS and CDR2 YFSETQ. The junction had 8 bases not matched to a gene; V was cut back by 3 bases and J by 11 bases.

The V and J genes are TRBV19 and TRBJ1-4; perhaps TRBD1 as D (5 bases). CDR3 length: 15 amino acids. Germline CDR1 and CDR2: LNHDA and SQIVND (reference sequence). Deletions cut 7 bases from V and 0 bases from J, with 12 bases between. The CDR3 nucleotides are TGTGCCAGTACCGACAGACCTGCAACTAATGAAAAACTGTTTTTT. Translating gives CASTDRPATNEKLFF.

This clone was detected a few times. This chain uses TRBV10-1 with TRBJ2-2; tentative D call: TRBD1 (6 bases). The CDR3 spans 13 residues. Germline V CDR1 and CDR2: WNHNN, SYGVQD (reference sequence). Trimming pared 7 bases from V and 1 base from J, leaving 7 bases between. The CDR3 bases are TGCGCCAGCAAACAGGGGAACACCGGGGAGCTGTTTTTT. Translated: CASKQGNTGELFF.

The gene calls are TRBV2 and TRBJ1-2, with TRBD1 matching 7 bases. CDR1 is SNHLY, CDR2 FYNNEI, per germline. The CDR3 is 13 residues long. V lost 7 bases to trimming and J lost 2 bases; unmatched junction nucleotides: 4. DNA of the CDR3: TGTGCCAGCAAGTTGGGACAGAACTATGGCTACACCTTC. It translates to CASKLGQNYGYTF.

This clone was observed once. One end of the junction fails to match germline, which may point to a read error. The chain is built from TRBV7-7 and TRBJ2-7; D uncertain. The germline V gene encodes CDR1 SSHAT and CDR2 FNYEAQ (reference sequence). The CDR3 contains 14 residues. The CDR3 nucleotides read TGTGCTAGCAGCCCGCTGCAGTCCGTCCACGAGCAGTACTTC. Residues: CASSPLQSVHEQYF.

This rearrangement joins TRBV9 to TRBJ1-5; perhaps TRBD1 as D (5 bases). Germline V CDR1 and CDR2: SGDLS, YYNGEE. Trimming took 0 bases from V and 0 from J, leaving 19 bases between them. This CDR3 is 19 amino acids long. In DNA form, the CDR3 reads TGTGCCAGCAGCGTAGAGTACAGTAGGGGATCGTATAGCAATCAGCCCCAGCATTTT. The encoded protein is CASSVEYSRGSYSNQPQHF.

The rearrangement uses TRBV6-5 and TRBJ2-7, with 8 bases identical to TRBD1. Germline V gene data show CDR1 as MNHEY and CDR2 as SVGAGI. V shed 5 bases and J 4 bases; nucleotides not matched to a gene: 10. The CDR3 runs 15 residues. The CDR3 DNA is TGTGCCAGCAGTCCATTGACAGGGGTGGTTTACGAGCAGTACTTC. Translating gives CASSPLTGVVYEQYF.

The chain carries TRBV6-5 and TRBJ2-3; D gene uncertain. This CDR3 spans 12 amino acids. Trimming removed 6 bases at V and 1 base at J, with 5 bases between. Germline CDR1 reads MNHEY; CDR2 reads SVGAGI. CDR3 loop: CASRTGTDTQYF. The DNA for the CDR3 is TGTGCCAGCAGAACAGGCACAGATACGCAGTATTTT.

The chain uses TRBV20-1 and TRBJ2-5; TRBD2 aligns across 8 bases. Germline CDR1 DFQATT, CDR2 SNEGSKA (reference sequence). V shed 5 bases, J shed 5 bases, and the junction held 1 base outside the gene matches. The CDR3 has 11 amino acids. The CDR3, as DNA: TGCAGTGCTGAGCGGGAGGAGACCCAGTACTTC. Protein: CSAEREETQYF.

V usage is TRBV12-3 or TRBV12-4 and J usage is TRBJ1-5, with TRBD1 as a possible D gene (5 bases). The CDR3 is made up of 13 amino acids. V was cut by 7 bases and J by 6 bases, with 13 bases left in between. In nucleotides, the CDR3 is TGTGCCAGCACCGGGGGAGGGTCTCAGCCCCAGCATTTT. Residues: CASTGGGSQPQHF.

The V gene is TRBV18, the J gene TRBJ2-7; 12 nucleotides match TRBD2. Germline CDR1 reads KGHSH; CDR2 reads LQKENI. The CDR3 is made up of 16 amino acids. The V segment lost 4 bases and the J segment 4 bases; nucleotides outside the gene matches: 8. CDR3 amino acids: CASSRETSGSGYEQYF. The CDR3 coding sequence is TGTGCCAGCTCACGGGAGACTAGCGGGAGTGGGTACGAGCAGTACTTC.

The chain has TRBV10-2 and TRBJ1-1, with D possibly TRBD1 on 6 matching bases. Trimming removed 2 bases at V and 1 base at J, with 8 bases between. This CDR3 has 14 residues. Germline loops: CDR1 WSHSY, CDR2 SAAADI. CDR3 sequence (DNA): TGCGCCAGCAGTGAGGAACAGGGGAACACTGAAGCTTTCTTT. As protein: CASSEEQGNTEAFF.

This clone has a single count. The rearrangement links TRBV11-3 to TRBJ2-7; tentatively, D is TRBD1 (6 bases). V was pared by 5 bases and J by 7 bases, with 21 bases between. CDR1 is SGHNT, CDR2 YENEEA, per germline. The CDR3 consists of 15 residues. CDR3 sequence reads: CASSPRDTVVEEQYF. The CDR3 DNA is TGTGCCAGCAGCCCCCGGGACACAGTAGTCGAAGAGCAGTACTTC.

This clone was recorded at least ten times. A junction boundary mismatches the germline segment, possibly from a read error. The chain joins TRBV7-7 to TRBJ2-5; 7 bases match TRBD2. Germline V gene lookup returns CDR1 SSHAT and CDR2 FNYEAQ (reference sequence). The CDR3 totals 15 residues. CDR3 in DNA: TGTGCTAGCAGCTTATCGACAGCGGGAACAGAGACCCAGTACTTC. Protein product: CASSLSTAGTETQYF.

The chain uses TRBV28 and TRBJ2-3; 7 nucleotides line up with TRBD2. Unmatched junction bases numbered 8, after V lost 4 bases and J lost 7 bases. Germline CDR1 and CDR2: MDHEN and SYDVKM. This CDR3 contains 14 residues. CDR3 DNA: TGTGCCAGCAGTTCCCCCGGGGGGATGAATACGCAGTATTTT. Encoded protein: CASSSPGGMNTQYF.

This rearrangement joins TRBV12-3 or TRBV12-4 to TRBJ1-4; no clear D. The CDR3 loop spans 13 amino acids. V lost 2 bases to trimming and J lost 8 bases, with 9 bases between them. The CDR3 sequence is CASSLMAAEKLFF. CDR3 DNA sequence: TGTGCCAGCAGTTTAATGGCAGCGGAAAAACTGTTTTTT.

The chain couples TRBV3-1 (or the pseudogene TRBV3-2) to TRBJ1-2; 10 nucleotides line up with TRBD1. The CDR3 totals 15 residues. The germline CDR1 and CDR2 sequences are LGHDT and YNNKEL (reference sequence). V trimming: 0 bases; J trimming: 7 bases; junction bases outside the gene matches: 5. The CDR3 protein is CASSQEGDRGGGYTF. CDR3 coding DNA: TGTGCCAGCAGCCAAGAGGGGGACAGGGGAGGTGGCTACACCTTC.

J is TRBJ1-5 and V is TRBV19, with TRBD1 matching 8 bases. This CDR3 comprises 13 residues. Losses at the gene ends were 4 bases for V and 6 bases for J; bases not matched to a gene: 2. The germline CDR1 and CDR2 sequences are LNHDA and SQIVND (reference sequence). The DNA of the CDR3 is TGTGCCAGTAGTAAGCAGGGGGCTCAGCCCCAGCATTTT. Protein product: CASSKQGAQPQHF.